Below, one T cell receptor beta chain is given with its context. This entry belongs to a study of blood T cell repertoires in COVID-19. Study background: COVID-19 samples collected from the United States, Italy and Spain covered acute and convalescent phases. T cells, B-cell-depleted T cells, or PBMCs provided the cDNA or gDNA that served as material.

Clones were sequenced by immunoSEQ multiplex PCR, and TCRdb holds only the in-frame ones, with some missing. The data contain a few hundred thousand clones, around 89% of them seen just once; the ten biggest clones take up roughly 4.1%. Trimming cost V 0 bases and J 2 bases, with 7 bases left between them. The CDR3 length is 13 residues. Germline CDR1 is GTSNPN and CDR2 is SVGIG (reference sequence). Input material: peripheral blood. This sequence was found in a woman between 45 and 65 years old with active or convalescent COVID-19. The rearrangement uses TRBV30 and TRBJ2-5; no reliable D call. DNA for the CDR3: TGTGCCTGGAGTGTAGAGTTTCAAGAGACCCAGTACTTC. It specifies CAWSVEFQETQYF.